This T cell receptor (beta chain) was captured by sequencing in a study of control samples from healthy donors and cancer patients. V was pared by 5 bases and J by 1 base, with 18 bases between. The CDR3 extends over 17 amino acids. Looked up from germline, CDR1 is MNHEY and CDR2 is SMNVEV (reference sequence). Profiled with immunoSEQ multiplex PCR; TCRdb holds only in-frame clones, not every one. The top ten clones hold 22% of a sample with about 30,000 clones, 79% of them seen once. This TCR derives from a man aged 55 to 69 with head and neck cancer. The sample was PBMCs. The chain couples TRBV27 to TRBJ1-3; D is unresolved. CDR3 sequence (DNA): TGTGCCAGCAGTACCATTATGGGCTTTAGGTCTGGAAACACCATATATTTT. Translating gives CASSTIMGFRSGNTIYF.